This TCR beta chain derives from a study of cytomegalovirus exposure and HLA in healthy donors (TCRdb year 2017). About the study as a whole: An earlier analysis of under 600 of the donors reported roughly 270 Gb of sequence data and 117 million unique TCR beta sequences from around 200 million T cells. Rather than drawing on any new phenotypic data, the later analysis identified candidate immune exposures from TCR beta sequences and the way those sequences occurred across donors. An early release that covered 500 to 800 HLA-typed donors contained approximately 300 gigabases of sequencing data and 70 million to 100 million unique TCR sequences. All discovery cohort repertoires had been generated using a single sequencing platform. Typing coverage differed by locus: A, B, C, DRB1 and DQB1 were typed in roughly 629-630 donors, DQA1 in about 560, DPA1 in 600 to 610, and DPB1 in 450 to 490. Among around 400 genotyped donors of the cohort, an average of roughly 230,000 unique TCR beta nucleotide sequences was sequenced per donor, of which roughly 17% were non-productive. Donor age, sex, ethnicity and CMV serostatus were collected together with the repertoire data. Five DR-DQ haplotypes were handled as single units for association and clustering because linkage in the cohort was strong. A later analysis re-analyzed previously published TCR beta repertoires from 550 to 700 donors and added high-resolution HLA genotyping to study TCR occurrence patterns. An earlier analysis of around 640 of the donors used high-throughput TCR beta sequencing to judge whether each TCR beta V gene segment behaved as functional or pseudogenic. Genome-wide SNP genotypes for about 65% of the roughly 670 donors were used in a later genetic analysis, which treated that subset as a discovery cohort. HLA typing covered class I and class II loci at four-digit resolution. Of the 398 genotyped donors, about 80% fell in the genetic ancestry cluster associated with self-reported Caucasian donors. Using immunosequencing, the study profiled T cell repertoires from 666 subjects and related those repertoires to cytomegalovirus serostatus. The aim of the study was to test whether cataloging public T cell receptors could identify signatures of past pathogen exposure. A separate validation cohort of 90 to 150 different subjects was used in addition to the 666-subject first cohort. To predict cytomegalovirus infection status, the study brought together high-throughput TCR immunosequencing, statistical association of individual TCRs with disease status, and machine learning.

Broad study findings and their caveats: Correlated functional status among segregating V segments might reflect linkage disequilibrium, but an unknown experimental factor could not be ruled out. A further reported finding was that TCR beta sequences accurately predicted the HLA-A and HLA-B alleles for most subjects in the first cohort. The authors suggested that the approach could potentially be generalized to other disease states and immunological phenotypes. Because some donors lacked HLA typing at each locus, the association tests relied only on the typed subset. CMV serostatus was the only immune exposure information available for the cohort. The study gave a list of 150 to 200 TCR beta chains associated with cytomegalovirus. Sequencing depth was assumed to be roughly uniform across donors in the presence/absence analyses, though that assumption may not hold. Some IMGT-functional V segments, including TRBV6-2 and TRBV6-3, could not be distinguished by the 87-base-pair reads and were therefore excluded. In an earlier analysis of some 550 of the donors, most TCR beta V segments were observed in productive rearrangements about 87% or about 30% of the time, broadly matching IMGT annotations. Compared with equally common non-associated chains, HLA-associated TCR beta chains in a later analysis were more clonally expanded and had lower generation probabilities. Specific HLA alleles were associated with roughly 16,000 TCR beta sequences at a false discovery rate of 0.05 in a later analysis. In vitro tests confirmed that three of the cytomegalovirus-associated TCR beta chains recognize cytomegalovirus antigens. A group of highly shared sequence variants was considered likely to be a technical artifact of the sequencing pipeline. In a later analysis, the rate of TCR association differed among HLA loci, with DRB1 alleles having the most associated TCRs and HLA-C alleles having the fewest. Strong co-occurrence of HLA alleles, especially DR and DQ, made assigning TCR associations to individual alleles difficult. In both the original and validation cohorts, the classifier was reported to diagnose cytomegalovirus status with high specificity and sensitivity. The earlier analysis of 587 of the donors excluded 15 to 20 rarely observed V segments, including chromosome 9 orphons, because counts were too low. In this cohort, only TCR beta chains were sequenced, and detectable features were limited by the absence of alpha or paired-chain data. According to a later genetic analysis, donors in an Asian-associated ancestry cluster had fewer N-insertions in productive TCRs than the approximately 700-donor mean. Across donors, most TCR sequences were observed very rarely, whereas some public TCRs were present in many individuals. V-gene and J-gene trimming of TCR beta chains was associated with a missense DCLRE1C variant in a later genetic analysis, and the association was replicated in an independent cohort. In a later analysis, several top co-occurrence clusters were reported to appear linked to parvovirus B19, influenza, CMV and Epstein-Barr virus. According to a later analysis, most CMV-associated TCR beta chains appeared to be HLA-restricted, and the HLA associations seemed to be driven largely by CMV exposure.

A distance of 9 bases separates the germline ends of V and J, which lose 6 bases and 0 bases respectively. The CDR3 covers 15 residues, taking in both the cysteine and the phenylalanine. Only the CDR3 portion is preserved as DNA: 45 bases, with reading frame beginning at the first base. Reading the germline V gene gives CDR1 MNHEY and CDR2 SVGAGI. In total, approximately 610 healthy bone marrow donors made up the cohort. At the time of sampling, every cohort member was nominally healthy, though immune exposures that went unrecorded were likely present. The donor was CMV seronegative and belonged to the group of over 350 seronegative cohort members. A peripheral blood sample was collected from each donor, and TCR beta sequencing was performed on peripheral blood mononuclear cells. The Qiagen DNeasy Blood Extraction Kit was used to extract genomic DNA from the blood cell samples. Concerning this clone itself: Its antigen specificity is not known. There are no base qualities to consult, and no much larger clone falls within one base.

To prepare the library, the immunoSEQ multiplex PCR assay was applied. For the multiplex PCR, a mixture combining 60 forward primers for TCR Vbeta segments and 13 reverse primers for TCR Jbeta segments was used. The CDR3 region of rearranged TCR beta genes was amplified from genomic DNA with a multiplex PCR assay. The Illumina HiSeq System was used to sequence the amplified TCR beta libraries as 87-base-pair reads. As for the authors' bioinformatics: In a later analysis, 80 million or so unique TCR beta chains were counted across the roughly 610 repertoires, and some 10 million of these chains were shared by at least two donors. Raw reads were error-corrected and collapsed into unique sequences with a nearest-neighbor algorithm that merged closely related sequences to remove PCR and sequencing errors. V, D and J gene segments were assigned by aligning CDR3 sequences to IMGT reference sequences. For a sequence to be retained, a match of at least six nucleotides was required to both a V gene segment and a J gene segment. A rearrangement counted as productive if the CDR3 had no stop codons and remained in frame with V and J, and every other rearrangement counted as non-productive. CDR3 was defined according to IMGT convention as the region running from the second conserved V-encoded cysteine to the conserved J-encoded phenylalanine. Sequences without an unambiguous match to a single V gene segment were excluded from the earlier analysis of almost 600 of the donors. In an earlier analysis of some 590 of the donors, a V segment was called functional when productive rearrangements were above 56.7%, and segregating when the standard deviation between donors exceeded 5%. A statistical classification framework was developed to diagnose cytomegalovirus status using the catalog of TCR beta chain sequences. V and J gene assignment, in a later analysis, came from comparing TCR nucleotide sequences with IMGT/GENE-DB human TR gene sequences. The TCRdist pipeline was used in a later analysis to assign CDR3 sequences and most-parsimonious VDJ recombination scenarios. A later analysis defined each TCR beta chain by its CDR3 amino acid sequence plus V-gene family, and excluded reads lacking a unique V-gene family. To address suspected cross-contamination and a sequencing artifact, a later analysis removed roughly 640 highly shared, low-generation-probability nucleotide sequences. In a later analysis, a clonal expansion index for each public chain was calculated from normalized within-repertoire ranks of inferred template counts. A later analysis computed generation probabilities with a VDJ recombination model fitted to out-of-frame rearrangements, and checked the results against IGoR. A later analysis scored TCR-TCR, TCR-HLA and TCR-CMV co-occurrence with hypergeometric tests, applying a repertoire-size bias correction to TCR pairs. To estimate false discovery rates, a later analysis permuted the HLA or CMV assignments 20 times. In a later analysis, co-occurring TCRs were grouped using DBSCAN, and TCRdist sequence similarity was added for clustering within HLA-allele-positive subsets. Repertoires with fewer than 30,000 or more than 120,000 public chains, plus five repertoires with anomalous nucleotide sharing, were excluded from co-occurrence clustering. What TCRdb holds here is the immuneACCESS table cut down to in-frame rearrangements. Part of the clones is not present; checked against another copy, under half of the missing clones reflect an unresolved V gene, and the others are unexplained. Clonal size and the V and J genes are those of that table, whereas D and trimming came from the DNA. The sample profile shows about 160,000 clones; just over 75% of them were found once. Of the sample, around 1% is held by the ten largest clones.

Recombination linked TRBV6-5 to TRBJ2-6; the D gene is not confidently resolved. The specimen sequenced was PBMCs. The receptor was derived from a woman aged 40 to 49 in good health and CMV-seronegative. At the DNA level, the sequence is TGTGCCAGCAGAGCAGGAAGCTCTGGGGCCAACGTCCTGACTTTC. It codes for CASRAGSSGANVLTF.